The rows below give T cell receptor beta chains drawn from one sample of a study of blood T cells in healthy people across ages. TCRdb reprocessed the 5' RACE reads with MiXCR, giving one entry per CDR3 protein. The sample records fewer than 900,000 distinct CDR3 sequences, approximately 35% being singletons. The material sequenced was blood. All receptors come from a man between 18 and 29 years old in good health. The CDR3 runs from the conserved cysteine through the conserved F or W. Each record gives: CDR3 protein, CDR3 DNA, V gene, J gene, clone size, D gene. D genes are given only for firm matches. Expanded clones are given a class, and other clones once, few, many or no size at all.

CDR3: CASMANTEAFF; DNA: TGTGCCAGCATGGCGAACACTGAAGCTTTCTTT; V: TRBV25-1; J: TRBJ1-1; size: few; D: NA
CDR3: CAGGLTTYEQYF; DNA: TGTGCAGGGGGCCTCACCACCTACGAGCAGTACTTC; V: TRBV25-1; J: TRBJ2-7; size: NA; D: TRBD1
CDR3: CASSQVPRSGRQYF; DNA: TGTGCCAGCAGCCAAGTTCCTAGGAGCGGGCGGCAGTACTTC; V: TRBV3-1; J: TRBJ2-4; size: few; D: NA
CDR3: CASSSTGTNQPQHF; DNA: TGTGCCAGCAGTTCTACAGGTACCAATCAGCCCCAGCATTTT; V: TRBV6-6; J: TRBJ1-5; size: few; D: NA
CDR3: CASQYLAGAPYEQYF; DNA: TGCGCCAGCCAATATCTAGCGGGGGCCCCCTACGAGCAGTACTTC; V: TRBV5-1; J: TRBJ2-7; size: NA; D: TRBD2
CDR3: CASSLGHTDTQYF; DNA: TGTGCCAGCAGTTTAGGACACACAGATACGCAGTATTTT; V: TRBV12-3/TRBV12-4; J: TRBJ2-3; size: many; D: NA
CDR3: CAIRSGTGELNEQFF; DNA: TGTGCCATCAGGTCCGGGACAGGGGAACTAAATGAGCAGTTCTTC; V: TRBV10-3; J: TRBJ2-1; size: many; D: TRBD1
CDR3: CASSPRTGLTFAGTQYF; DNA: TGTGCCAGCAGCCCTCGGACAGGGCTTACCTTCGCGGGGACCCAGTACTTC; V: TRBV7-9; J: TRBJ2-5; size: many; D: TRBD1
CDR3: CASSETGRWYETQYF; DNA: TGTGCCAGCAGTGAGACAGGGAGGTGGTATGAGACCCAGTACTTC; V: TRBV25-1; J: TRBJ2-5; size: few; D: NA
CDR3: CASSLDGGGGEAFF; DNA: TGCGCCAGCAGCTTGGATGGGGGCGGAGGAGAAGCTTTCTTT; V: TRBV5-1; J: TRBJ1-1; size: NA; D: NA
CDR3: CASSLRPVRLAGITRETQYF; DNA: TGTGCCAGCAGCTTACGACCGGTCCGGCTAGCGGGGATCACGAGGGAGACCCAGTACTTC; V: TRBV7-9; J: TRBJ2-5; size: NA; D: TRBD2
CDR3: CASSAGLVPSAGDNEQYF; DNA: TGTGCCAGCAGTGCGGGACTAGTACCCTCGGCTGGTGACAATGAGCAGTACTTC; V: TRBV12-3/TRBV12-4; J: TRBJ2-7; size: NA; D: TRBD2
CDR3: CASTPGTNTQYF; DNA: TGTGCCAGCACCCCCGGGACGAATACGCAGTATTTT; V: TRBV12-3/TRBV12-4; J: TRBJ2-3; size: many; D: NA
CDR3: CSAKTAAKNIQYF; DNA: TGCAGTGCCAAGACAGCAGCCAAAAACATTCAGTACTTC; V: TRBV20-1; J: TRBJ2-4; size: many; D: NA
CDR3: CASSESWGGPDTQYF; DNA: TGTGCCAGCAGTGAATCGTGGGGGGGCCCTGATACGCAGTATTTT; V: TRBV2; J: TRBJ2-3; size: NA; D: NA
CDR3: CASSEASGGNEQFF; DNA: TGTGCCAGCTCAGAGGCTAGCGGGGGGAATGAGCAGTTCTTC; V: TRBV18; J: TRBJ2-1; size: many; D: TRBD2
CDR3: CASSWDRLNEQYF; DNA: TGTGCCAGCAGCTGGGACAGGTTAAATGAGCAGTACTTC; V: TRBV7-6; J: TRBJ2-7; size: few; D: TRBD1
CDR3: CASIDRVLSYEQYF; DNA: TGTGCCAGCATTGACAGGGTTCTCTCCTACGAGCAGTACTTC; V: TRBV6-1; J: TRBJ2-7; size: NA; D: TRBD1
CDR3: CASTGTEYYNEQFF; DNA: TGTGCCAGCACCGGGACAGAATACTACAATGAGCAGTTCTTC; V: TRBV7-9; J: TRBJ2-1; size: few; D: TRBD1
CDR3: CASSVQGGRGETQYF; DNA: TGTGCCAGCAGCGTACAGGGCGGTCGGGGGGAGACCCAGTACTTC; V: TRBV11-3; J: TRBJ2-5; size: NA; D: NA
CDR3: CASRLSYSGNTIYF; DNA: TGTGCCAGCCGTTTGAGTTACTCTGGAAACACCATATATTTT; V: TRBV21-1; J: TRBJ1-3; size: NA; D: NA
CDR3: CASSLGTGGGSYEQYF; DNA: TGTGCCAGCAGCTTAGGGACAGGGGGCGGGTCCTACGAGCAGTACTTC; V: TRBV7-2; J: TRBJ2-7; size: once; D: TRBD1
CDR3: CSAKRRGTDTQYF; DNA: TGCAGTGCTAAAAGACGGGGTACAGATACGCAGTATTTT; V: TRBV20-1; J: TRBJ2-3; size: NA; D: NA
CDR3: CASSQMASGGRDNEQFF; DNA: TGTGCCAGCAGCCAAATGGCTAGCGGGGGGCGGGACAATGAGCAGTTCTTC; V: TRBV3-1; J: TRBJ2-1; size: many; D: TRBD2
CDR3: CSASSTSYEQYF; DNA: TGCAGTGCTAGTTCGACATCCTACGAGCAGTACTTC; V: TRBV20-1; J: TRBJ2-7; size: NA; D: NA
CDR3: CASSQDSAGEKLFF; DNA: TGTGCCAGCAGCCAAGATAGCGCAGGGGAAAAACTGTTTTTT; V: TRBV14; J: TRBJ1-4; size: many; D: NA
CDR3: CATRGGRGRPPNYGYTF; DNA: TGTGCCACCAGAGGGGGTCGAGGACGGCCTCCTAACTATGGCTACACCTTC; V: TRBV15; J: TRBJ1-2; size: few; D: NA
CDR3: CASSQRAGGPDTQYF; DNA: TGCGCCAGCAGCCAGCGAGCGGGGGGGCCAGATACGCAGTATTTT; V: TRBV4-1; J: TRBJ2-3; size: NA; D: TRBD2
CDR3: CASSQDTGLASYEQYF; DNA: TGTGCCAGCAGCCAAGATACAGGCCTCGCCTCCTACGAGCAGTACTTC; V: TRBV4-2; J: TRBJ2-7; size: once; D: NA
CDR3: CASESTDTQYF; DNA: TGTGCCAGCGAAAGCACAGATACGCAGTATTTT; V: TRBV6-5; J: TRBJ2-3; size: few; D: NA
CDR3: CASSPSTGTNEKLFF; DNA: TGTGCCAGCTCACCCTCGACAGGGACTAATGAAAAACTGTTTTTT; V: TRBV18; J: TRBJ1-4; size: few; D: TRBD1
CDR3: CASSLFHLNTEAFF; DNA: TGTGCCAGCAGCTTATTCCACCTGAACACTGAAGCTTTCTTT; V: TRBV7-9; J: TRBJ1-1; size: few; D: NA
CDR3: CASSVRVDEQFF; DNA: TGTGCCAGCAGTGTCAGGGTGGATGAGCAGTTCTTC; V: TRBV12-3/TRBV12-4; J: TRBJ2-1; size: once; D: NA
CDR3: CASSRLPRDSPYEQYF; DNA: TGTGCCAGCAGCCGCCTGCCCCGGGACAGTCCCTACGAGCAGTACTTC; V: TRBV4-2; J: TRBJ2-7; size: few; D: TRBD1
CDR3: CASSQAGTGGHEEAFF; DNA: TGCGCCAGCAGCCAGGCCGGGACAGGAGGCCATGAGGAAGCTTTCTTT; V: TRBV4-3; J: TRBJ1-1; size: NA; D: TRBD1
CDR3: CASSLGSGGTYTDTQYF; DNA: TGTGCCAGCAGCTTGGGTAGCGGGGGGACCTACACAGATACGCAGTATTTT; V: TRBV11-2; J: TRBJ2-3; size: few; D: TRBD2
CDR3: CSARVDTDTQYF; DNA: TGCAGTGCTAGAGTTGACACAGATACGCAGTATTTT; V: TRBV20-1; J: TRBJ2-3; size: NA; D: NA
CDR3: CATSETTGYGYTF; DNA: TGTGCCACCAGTGAGACTACGGGGTACGGCTACACCTTC; V: TRBV10-3; J: TRBJ1-2; size: NA; D: NA
CDR3: CASSLESDQPQHF; DNA: TGTGCCAGCAGCTTAGAATCGGACCAGCCCCAGCATTTT; V: TRBV7-9; J: TRBJ1-5; size: few; D: NA
CDR3: CSASVDASTDTQYF; DNA: TGCAGTGCTAGTGTTGACGCTAGCACAGATACGCAGTATTTT; V: TRBV20-1; J: TRBJ2-3; size: many; D: NA
CDR3: CASNDRGNNKNYGYTF; DNA: TGTGCCAGCAATGACCGTGGGAATAATAAAAACTATGGCTACACCTTC; V: TRBV7-9; J: TRBJ1-2; size: many; D: NA
CDR3: CAISPTSGGGYYGYTF; DNA: TGTGCCATCAGTCCAACGTCAGGGGGCGGATACTATGGCTACACCTTC; V: TRBV10-3; J: TRBJ1-2; size: many; D: TRBD1
CDR3: CASRLAPGEDEQFF; DNA: TGCGCCAGCAGGTTAGCCCCCGGGGAAGATGAGCAGTTCTTC; V: TRBV5-1; J: TRBJ2-1; size: many; D: NA
CDR3: CASSQGSRDRGDEQYF; DNA: TGCGCCAGCAGCCAAGGGTCAAGGGACAGAGGGGACGAGCAGTACTTC; V: TRBV4-3; J: TRBJ2-7; size: NA; D: TRBD1
CDR3: CASLRIRSGGVNSPLHF; DNA: TGTGCCAGCCTCCGAATCCGATCAGGGGGGGTTAATTCACCCCTCCACTTT; V: TRBV6-1; J: TRBJ1-6; size: few; D: TRBD1
CDR3: CASRPVVGTDTQYF; DNA: TGTGCCAGCAGACCTGTAGTGGGGACAGATACACAGTATTTT; V: TRBV12-3/TRBV12-4; J: TRBJ2-3; size: NA; D: TRBD1
CDR3: CASSQDLLASYTDTQYF; DNA: TGCGCCAGCAGCCAAGATCTTCTGGCCTCATACACAGATACGCAGTATTTT; V: TRBV4-3; J: TRBJ2-3; size: many; D: NA